This T cell receptor (beta chain) was recovered during a study of control samples from healthy donors and cancer patients. V was trimmed by 2 bases and J by 0 bases, leaving 8 bases between them. The CDR3 spans 15 residues. Germline V gene lookup returns CDR1 SGHAT and CDR2 FQNNGV. Sequencing used immunoSEQ multiplex PCR; TCRdb keeps in-frame clones, though not all of them. The table has about 14,000 clones, about 76% seen once; the top ten hold around 8.4%. This clone was seen just once. This sequence joins TRBV11-2 and TRBJ1-3, with D unclear. The sample consisted of formalin-fixed, paraffin-embedded tissue. The sequence was collected from a male donor with melanoma. In DNA form, the CDR3 reads TGTGCCAGCAGCTTAAATCGGCCCTCTGGAAACACCATATATTTT. Translation gives CASSLNRPSGNTIYF.